Each of the 32 T cell receptor beta chains below was sequenced from the same sample in a study of blood T cell repertoires in COVID-19. The table came from immunoSEQ multiplex PCR; TCRdb's copy has only in-frame clones and leaves some out. The sample lists over 250,000 clones, about 89% occurring once. Sequencing input: peripheral blood. The origin of the receptors is a man aged 45-60 years with acute or convalescent COVID-19.

This rearrangement joins TRBV11-2 to TRBJ2-3; 8 bases agree with TRBD2. The CDR3 spans 17 residues. V was clipped by 0 bases and J by 1 base; unmatched bases: 6. Germline V gene sequence: CDR1 SGHAT, CDR2 FQNNGV. The CDR3 is CASSLEVNSGGTDTQYF. CDR3 DNA: TGTGCCAGCAGCTTAGAGGTCAATAGCGGGGGCACAGATACGCAGTATTTT.

This rearrangement joins TRBV30 to TRBJ1-2; D unresolved. The CDR3 extends over 13 amino acids. V was pared by 2 bases and J by 0 bases, with 7 bases between. Germline CDR1 and CDR2: GTSNPN and SVGIG (reference sequence). The chain's CDR3 is CAWSRVANYGYTF. CDR3 coding DNA: TGTGCCTGGAGTCGGGTAGCTAACTATGGCTACACCTTC.

The CDR3 spells CASSFAGGLQETQYF. The CDR3 DNA reads as TGTGCCAGCAGCTTTGCGGGGGGTCTCCAAGAGACCCAGTACTTC. The V and J genes are TRBV7-3 and TRBJ2-5; TRBD2 matches at 8 bases. V gave up 3 bases and J gave up 1 base; unmatched junction bases: 4. Germline V gene lookup returns CDR1 SGHTA and CDR2 FQGTGA. The CDR3 extends over 15 amino acids.

This sequence joins TRBV7-9 and TRBJ1-1; the match to TRBD1 covers 12 bases. The germline gives CDR1 SEHNR, CDR2 FQNEAQ (reference sequence). V gave up 4 bases and J gave up 10 bases; unmatched junction bases: 13. The CDR3 is 16 amino acids. CDR3 residues: CASSSTRGQGARGAFF. The CDR3, as DNA: TGTGCCAGCAGCTCAACTAGGGGACAGGGGGCAAGAGGAGCTTTCTTT.

CDR3 DNA sequence: TGCAGCACGGGACAGGGTGGCCGCATGAACACTGAAGCTTTCTTT. It encodes CSTGQGGRMNTEAFF. The chain has TRBV29-1 and TRBJ1-1, with TRBD1 identical over 9 bases. The germline gives CDR1 SQVTM, CDR2 ANQGSEA. CDR3 length: 15 residues. V lost 8 bases to trimming and J lost 0 bases; unmatched junction nucleotides: 10.

The V gene is TRBV19, the J gene TRBJ2-2, with a possible D match to TRBD1 (5 bases). Germline CDR1 LNHDA, CDR2 SQIVND (reference sequence). There are 16 residues in the CDR3. V lost 5 bases and J lost 2, with 15 bases in between. In nucleotides, the CDR3 is TGTGCCAGTAGTCGGAAATCAGGGTTCAACACCGGGGAGCTGTTTTTT. Translated, it gives CASSRKSGFNTGELFF.

This sequence joins TRBV18 and TRBJ2-3; 12 nucleotides align to TRBD1. J gave up 5 bases and V 4 bases, and 10 bases lay outside the gene matches. Germline CDR1 reads KGHSH; CDR2 reads LQKENI. CDR3 length: 17 amino acids. For the CDR3, the DNA is TGTGCCAGCTCACTTGTTCAGGGACAGGGGGCGAGAGATACGCAGTATTTT. Translating gives CASSLVQGQGARDTQYF. Filled out from reference TRBV18 and TRBJ2-3, the complete variable domain reads NAGVMQNPRHLVRRRGQEARLRCSPMKGHSHVYWYRQLPEEGLKFMVYLQKENIIDESGMPKERFSAEFPKEGPSILRIQQVVRGDSAAYFCASSLVQGQGARDTQYFGPGTRLTVL.

The chain uses TRBV2 and TRBJ1-5, with D hard to call. V dropped 4 bases and J dropped 9 bases, with 13 bases sitting between them. This CDR3 comprises 13 residues. CDR1 and CDR2 (germline): SNHLY, FYNNEI. CDR3 amino acids: CASSGTGRGPQHF. DNA of the CDR3: TGTGCCAGCAGTGGGACGGGCCGGGGGCCCCAGCATTTT.

CDR3 nucleotides: TGTGCCAGCAGCCAAGATTGGGGGCGGGTTTATGGCTACACCTTC. This encodes CASSQDWGRVYGYTF. This chain connects TRBV3-1 (or the pseudogene TRBV3-2) to TRBJ1-2; tentative D call: TRBD1 (6 bases). V was clipped by 0 bases and J by 5 bases, with 13 bases between them. Germline-derived CDR1 and CDR2 are LGHDT and YNNKEL (reference sequence). The CDR3 extends over 15 amino acids.

In DNA, the CDR3 is TGCGCCAGCAGCCAAGACCCGCTAAAAGAAGCTTTCTTT. This sequence encodes CASSQDPLKEAFF. The V gene is TRBV4-1, the J gene TRBJ1-1; unclear D gene. The germline V gene encodes CDR1 MGHRA and CDR2 YSYEKL. V was shortened by 0 bases and J by 8 bases, with 10 bases between the two germline ends. The CDR3 is 13 amino acids.

This clone came up a few times. V gene TRBV11-2 combines with J gene TRBJ2-5, with 11 nucleotides matching TRBD2. Losses at the gene ends were 5 bases for V and 2 bases for J; bases not matched to a gene: 4. CDR3 size: 15 residues. The V gene's germline CDR1 is SGHAT and CDR2 FQNNGV. The DNA of the CDR3 is TGTGCCAGCAGCCGACTAGCGGGGATACAAGAGACCCAGTACTTC. The encoded protein is CASSRLAGIQETQYF.

The gene calls are TRBV6-5 and TRBJ2-1, with D maybe TRBD2 (6 bases). V was cut by 7 bases and J by 5 bases, with 12 bases left in between. The CDR3 length is 13 residues. CDR1 and CDR2 (germline): MNHEY, SVGAGI. This CDR3 is CASTGTADNEQFF. In DNA form, the CDR3 reads TGTGCCAGCACGGGGACTGCAGACAATGAGCAGTTCTTC.

The rearrangement uses TRBV19 and TRBJ1-5; 7 nucleotides line up with TRBD1. CDR1 and CDR2 (germline): LNHDA, SQIVND (reference sequence). The length of the CDR3 is 16 residues. The V gene end was trimmed by 3 bases and the J gene end by 0 bases; junction bases not matched to a gene: 5. The CDR3 DNA reads as TGTGCCAGTAGTATTGGGACAGCCTATAGCAATCAGCCCCAGCATTTT. It translates to CASSIGTAYSNQPQHF.

This clone was counted ten times or more. The chain combines TRBV5-1 with TRBJ2-5; the D gene is possibly TRBD2 (6 bases). The CDR3 loop spans 15 amino acids. Germline V gene sequence: CDR1 SGHRS, CDR2 YFSETQ. Trimming removed 5 bases at V and 1 base at J, with 15 bases between. CDR3 nucleotides: TGCGCCAGCAGGAGGGATAGCGGAGTCCAAGAGACCCAGTACTTC. As protein: CASRRDSGVQETQYF.

This rearrangement joins TRBV2 to TRBJ1-1, with unresolved D. CDR1 and CDR2 from the germline V gene are SNHLY and FYNNEI. Trimming left V 5 bases short and J 1 base short, with 11 bases between. The CDR3 covers 14 residues. CDR3 region: CASSPGYENTEAFF. The CDR3 DNA sequence: TGTGCCAGCAGTCCCGGGTATGAGAACACTGAAGCTTTCTTT. Full variable domain (missing parts from reference TRBV2 and TRBJ1-1): EPEVTQTPSHQVTQMGQEVILRCVPISNHLYFYWYRQILGQKVEFLVSFYNNEISEKSEIFDDQFSVERPDGSNFTLKIRSTKLEDSAMYFCASSPGYENTEAFFGQGTRLTVV.

CDR3 protein: CASSLSENTEAFF. In DNA form, the CDR3 reads TGTGCCAGCAGCTTATCAGAGAACACTGAAGCTTTCTTT. This chain uses TRBV5-6 with TRBJ1-1; D not certain. Between the trimmed V and J ends, which lost 2 bases and 1 base, there was a span of 6 bases. Germline CDR1 SGHDT, CDR2 YYEEEE. This CDR3 is 13 amino acids long.

The gene calls are TRBV10-1 and TRBJ2-3, with 7 bases matching TRBD1. The CDR3 extends over 14 amino acids. Germline lookup yields CDR1 WNHNN and CDR2 SYGVQD (reference sequence). Losses at the gene ends were 0 bases for V and 4 bases for J; bases not matched to a gene: 1. The CDR3 spells CASSESGGADTQYF. Written as DNA, the CDR3 is TGCGCCAGCAGTGAGTCAGGGGGCGCAGATACGCAGTATTTT.

The J gene is TRBJ2-5, the V gene TRBV2, with D maybe TRBD2 (6 bases). The CDR3 contains 13 residues. Germline CDR1 is SNHLY and CDR2 is FYNNEI. V dropped 6 bases and J dropped 6 bases, with 14 bases sitting between them. The CDR3 DNA reads TGTGCCAGCAGGGTAGCGGAGTTAAAGACCCAGTACTTC. It is translated as CASRVAELKTQYF.

The V gene is TRBV27, the J gene TRBJ1-2; possibly TRBD1 for D (5 bases). Germline V gene data show CDR1 as MNHEY and CDR2 as SMNVEV (reference sequence). CDR3 length: 14 amino acids. The V end lost 6 bases, the J end lost 2 bases, and 13 bases lay between the germline ends. CDR3: CASRQTTANYGYTF. The CDR3 DNA sequence: TGTGCCAGCAGACAGACGACAGCCAACTATGGCTACACCTTC.

The rearrangement uses TRBV12-3 or TRBV12-4 and TRBJ2-7, with D possibly being TRBD1 (5 bases). V was clipped by 3 bases and J by 1 base, with 7 bases between them. The CDR3 contains 13 residues. This CDR3 is CASSLTDSYEQYF. The CDR3 nucleotides read TGTGCCAGCAGTTTGACAGATTCCTACGAGCAGTACTTC.

This chain joins TRBV2 and TRBJ1-5; tentatively, D is TRBD1 (6 bases). The CDR3 totals 14 residues. Trimming pared 3 bases from V and 3 bases from J, leaving 9 bases between. Looked up from germline, CDR1 is SNHLY and CDR2 is FYNNEI. CDR3 in DNA: TGTGCCAGCAGTGAGCAGGGGTACAATCAGCCCCAGCATTTT. This codes for CASSEQGYNQPQHF.

V gene TRBV9 combines with J gene TRBJ1-4; D uncertain. The CDR3 length is 17 residues. Trimming left V 0 bases short and J 1 base short, with 13 bases between. Germline values: CDR1 SGDLS, CDR2 YYNGEE. CDR3 sequence (DNA): TGTGCCAGCAGCGTAGTGTGCCGGGAACGAACTAATGAAAAACTGTTTTTT. This sequence encodes CASSVVCRERTNEKLFF. Combining the CDR3 with reference TRBV9 and TRBJ1-4 gives the whole variable domain DSGVTQTPKHLITATGQRVTLRCSPRSGDLSVYWYQQSLDQGLQFLIQYYNGEERAKGNILERFSAQQFPDLHSELNLSSLELGDSALYFCASSVVCRERTNEKLFFGSGTQLSVL.

This clone was recorded a few times. The V call is TRBV4-1, the J call TRBJ2-7; the match to TRBD2 covers 14 bases. The CDR3 totals 16 residues. Germline V gene data show CDR1 as MGHRA and CDR2 as YSYEKL. The V and J ends lost 2 bases and 5 bases, in that order; junction bases with no gene match: 5. The CDR3 region has the DNA TGCGCCAGCAGCCAAAACGGACTAGCGGGGGGCGACGAGCAGTACTTC. Translating gives CASSQNGLAGGDEQYF.

V usage is TRBV6-6 and J usage is TRBJ1-5; 10 positions match TRBD1. Unmatched junction bases numbered 7, after V lost 6 bases and J lost 5 bases. This CDR3 spans 15 amino acids. The germline V gene encodes CDR1 MNHNY and CDR2 SVGAGI (reference sequence). DNA for the CDR3: TGTGCCAGCAGCCCCGGGACAGGGGTTTATCAGCCCCAGCATTTT. Translated: CASSPGTGVYQPQHF.

The chain employs TRBV9 and TRBJ2-1; a weak D match, TRBD2 (6 bases). The CDR3 is 13 residues long. The germline V and J ends were trimmed by 2 bases and 9 bases, with 12 bases remaining between them. Germline lookup yields CDR1 SGDLS and CDR2 YYNGEE. The CDR3 protein is CASSVSVGGEQFF. CDR3 DNA: TGTGCCAGCAGCGTGAGTGTCGGGGGTGAGCAGTTCTTC.

The chain couples TRBV19 to TRBJ1-4, with D possibly TRBD1 on 6 matching bases. The CDR3 extends over 15 amino acids. Germline CDR1 and CDR2: LNHDA and SQIVND (reference sequence). Trimming took 9 bases from V and 5 from J, leaving 19 bases between them. The CDR3 reads CASNSPGTPNEKLFF. The CDR3 region has the DNA TGTGCCAGCAACAGTCCCGGGACACCAAATGAAAAACTGTTTTTT.

V usage is TRBV25-1 and J usage is TRBJ1-1; 7 nucleotides match TRBD1. The V segment lost 4 bases and the J segment 3 bases; nucleotides outside the gene matches: 5. CDR3 length equals 14 residues. CDR1 is MGHDK, CDR2 SYGVNS, per germline. Written as DNA, the CDR3 is TGTGCCAGCAGTGGCTGGGACAGCCACACTGAAGCTTTCTTT. It yields the protein CASSGWDSHTEAFF.

Ten or more counts support this clone. The V call is TRBV2, the J call TRBJ1-2; no clear D. Germline V CDR1 and CDR2: SNHLY, FYNNEI. The CDR3 has 13 amino acids. Trimming removed 8 bases at V and 2 bases at J, with 12 bases between. The CDR3 nucleotides read TGTGCCAGCCGGGATCCGGACAACTATGGCTACACCTTC. Translated, it gives CASRDPDNYGYTF.

This rearrangement joins TRBV5-6 to TRBJ2-1; no definite D call. Germline values: CDR1 SGHDT, CDR2 YYEEEE. The CDR3 consists of 16 residues. Trimming shortened V by 4 bases and J by 0 bases, and 14 bases separated the two germline ends. CDR3 region: CASSDPGFSSYNEQFF. CDR3 DNA sequence: TGTGCCAGCAGCGACCCCGGGTTCAGCTCCTACAATGAGCAGTTCTTC.

The rearrangement joins TRBV10-3 to TRBJ1-1, with unresolved D. With 6 bases removed from V and 1 base from J, the gap between germline ends came to 9 bases. The CDR3 is 13 amino acids. The germline V gene encodes CDR1 ENHRY and CDR2 SYGVKD. The DNA of the CDR3 is TGTGCCATCAGCCTAGGAGGGAACACTGAAGCTTTCTTT. It codes for CAISLGGNTEAFF.

This chain joins TRBV5-4 and TRBJ2-3; TRBD2 aligns across 9 bases. Germline V CDR1 and CDR2: SGHNT, YYREEE (reference sequence). The CDR3 is 16 amino acids. The V gene end was trimmed by 1 base and the J gene end by 2 bases; junction bases not matched to a gene: 5. The CDR3 sequence is CASSLKLAGYTDTQYF. The CDR3 DNA is TGTGCCAGCAGCTTGAAGCTAGCGGGGTACACAGATACGCAGTATTTT.

The chain has TRBV24-1 and TRBJ2-1; 9 nucleotides line up with TRBD2. Germline values: CDR1 KGHDR, CDR2 SFDVKD. Trimming at V came to 5 bases and at J to 5 bases, leaving 6 bases not matched to a gene. There are 15 residues in the CDR3. CDR3 in amino acids: CATSGVGLANNEQFF. In DNA, the CDR3 is TGTGCCACCAGTGGTGTAGGACTAGCGAACAATGAGCAGTTCTTC.